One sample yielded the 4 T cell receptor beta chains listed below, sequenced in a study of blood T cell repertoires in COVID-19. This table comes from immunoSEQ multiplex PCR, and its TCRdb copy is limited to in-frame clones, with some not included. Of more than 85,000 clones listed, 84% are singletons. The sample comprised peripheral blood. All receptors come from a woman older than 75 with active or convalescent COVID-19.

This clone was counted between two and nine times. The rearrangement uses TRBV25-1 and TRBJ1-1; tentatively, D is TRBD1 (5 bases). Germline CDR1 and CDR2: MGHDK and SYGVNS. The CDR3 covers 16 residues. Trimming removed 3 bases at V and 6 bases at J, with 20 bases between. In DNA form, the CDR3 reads TGTGCCAGCAGTGACCCTTCCGGGGGGGGGACGGCTGAAGCTTTCTTT. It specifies CASSDPSGGGTAEAFF. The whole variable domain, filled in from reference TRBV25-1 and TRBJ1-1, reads EADIYQTPRYLVIGTGKKITLECSQTMGHDKMYWYQQDPGMELHLIHYSYGVNSTEKGDLSSESTVSRIRTEHFPLTLESARPSHTSQYLCASSDPSGGGTAEAFFGQGTRLTVV.

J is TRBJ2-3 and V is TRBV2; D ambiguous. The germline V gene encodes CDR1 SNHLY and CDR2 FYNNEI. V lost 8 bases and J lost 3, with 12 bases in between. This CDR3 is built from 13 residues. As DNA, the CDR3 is TGTGCCAGCGTATCCTGGCTGACAGATACGCAGTATTTT. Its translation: CASVSWLTDTQYF. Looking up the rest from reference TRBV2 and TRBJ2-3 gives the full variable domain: EPEVTQTPSHQVTQMGQEVILRCVPISNHLYFYWYRQILGQKVEFLVSFYNNEISEKSEIFDDQFSVERPDGSNFTLKIRSTKLEDSAMYFCASVSWLTDTQYFGPGTRLTVL.

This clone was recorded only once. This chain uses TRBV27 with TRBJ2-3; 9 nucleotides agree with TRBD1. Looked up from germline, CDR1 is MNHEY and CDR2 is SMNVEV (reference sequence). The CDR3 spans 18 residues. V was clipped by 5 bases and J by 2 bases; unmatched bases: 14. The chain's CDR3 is CASSPGTGSPLATDTQYF. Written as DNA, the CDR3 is TGTGCCAGCAGTCCCGGGACAGGGAGCCCCCTGGCCACAGATACGCAGTATTTT.

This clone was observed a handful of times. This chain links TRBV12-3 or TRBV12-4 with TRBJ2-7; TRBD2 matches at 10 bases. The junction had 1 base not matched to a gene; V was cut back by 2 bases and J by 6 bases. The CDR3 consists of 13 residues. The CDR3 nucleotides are TGTGCCAGCAGTTTACTAGCGGGAGCCGAGCAGTACTTC. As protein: CASSLLAGAEQYF.